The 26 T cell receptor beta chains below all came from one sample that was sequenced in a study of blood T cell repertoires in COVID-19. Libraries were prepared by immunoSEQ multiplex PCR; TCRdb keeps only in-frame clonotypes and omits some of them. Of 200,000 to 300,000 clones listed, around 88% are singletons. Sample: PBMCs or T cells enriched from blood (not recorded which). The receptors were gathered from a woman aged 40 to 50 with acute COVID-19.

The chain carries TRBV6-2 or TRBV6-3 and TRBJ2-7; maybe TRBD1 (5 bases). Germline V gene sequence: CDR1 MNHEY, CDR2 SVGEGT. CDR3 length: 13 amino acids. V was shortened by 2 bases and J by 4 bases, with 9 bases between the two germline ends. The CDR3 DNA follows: TGTGCCAGCAGTTACACAGGCTCTTACGAGCAGTACGTC. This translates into CASSYTGSYEQYV.

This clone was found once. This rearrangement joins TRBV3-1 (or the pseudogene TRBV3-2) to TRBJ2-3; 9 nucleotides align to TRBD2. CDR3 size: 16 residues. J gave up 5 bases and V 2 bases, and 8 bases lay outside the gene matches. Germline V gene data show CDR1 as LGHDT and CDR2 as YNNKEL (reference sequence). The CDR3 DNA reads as TGTGCCAGCAGCCAATACGCGGGAGGGCAAGAAGATACGCAGTATTTT. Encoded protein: CASSQYAGGQEDTQYF.

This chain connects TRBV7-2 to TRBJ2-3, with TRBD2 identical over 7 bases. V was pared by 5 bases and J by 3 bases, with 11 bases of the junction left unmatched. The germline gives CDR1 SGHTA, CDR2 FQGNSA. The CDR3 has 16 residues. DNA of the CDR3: TGTGCCAGCAGCCTTACGGGGGGTATCAGGACAGATACGCAGTATTTT. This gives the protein CASSLTGGIRTDTQYF.

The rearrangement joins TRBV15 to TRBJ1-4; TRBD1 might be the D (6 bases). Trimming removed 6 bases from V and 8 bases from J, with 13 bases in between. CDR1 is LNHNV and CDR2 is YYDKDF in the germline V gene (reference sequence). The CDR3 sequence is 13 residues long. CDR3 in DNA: TGTGCCACCAGTCAGGGGATCAGGGAAAAACTGTTTTTT. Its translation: CATSQGIREKLFF.

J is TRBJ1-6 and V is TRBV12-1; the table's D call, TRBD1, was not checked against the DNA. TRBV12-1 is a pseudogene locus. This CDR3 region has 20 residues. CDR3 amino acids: CASSFKEPRDRSSYNSPLHF. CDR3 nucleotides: TGTGCCAGCAGCTTTAAGGAACCGCGGGACAGGTCTTCCTATAATTCACCCCTCCACTTT.

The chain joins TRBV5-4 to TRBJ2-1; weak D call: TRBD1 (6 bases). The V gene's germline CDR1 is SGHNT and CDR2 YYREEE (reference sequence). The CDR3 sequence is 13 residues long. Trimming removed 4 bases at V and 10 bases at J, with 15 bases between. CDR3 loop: CASSTMDSNEQFF. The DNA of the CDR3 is TGTGCCAGCAGCACCATGGACAGTAACGAGCAGTTCTTC.

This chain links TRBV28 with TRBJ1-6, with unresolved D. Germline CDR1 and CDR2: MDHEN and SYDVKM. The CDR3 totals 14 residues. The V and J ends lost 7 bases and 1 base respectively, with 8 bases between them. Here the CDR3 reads CASNTGSYNSPLHF. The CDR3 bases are TGTGCCAGCAATACGGGTTCCTATAATTCACCCCTCCACTTT.

The CDR3 sequence is CSVFHPPFGEKLFF. The CDR3 nucleotides read TGCAGCGTTTTCCACCCCCCATTCGGTGAAAAACTGTTTTTT. The chain is built from TRBV29-1 and TRBJ1-4; D ambiguous. The CDR3 loop spans 14 amino acids. Looked up from germline, CDR1 is SQVTM and CDR2 is ANQGSEA. Between the trimmed V and J ends, which lost 5 bases and 7 bases, there was a span of 17 bases.

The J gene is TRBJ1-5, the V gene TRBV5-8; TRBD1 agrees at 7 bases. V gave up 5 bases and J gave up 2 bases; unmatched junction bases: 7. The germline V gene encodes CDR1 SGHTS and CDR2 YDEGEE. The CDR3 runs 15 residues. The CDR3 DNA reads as TGTGCCAGCAGTTTGACAGGGATTGGCAATCAGCCCCAGCATTTT. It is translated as CASSLTGIGNQPQHF.

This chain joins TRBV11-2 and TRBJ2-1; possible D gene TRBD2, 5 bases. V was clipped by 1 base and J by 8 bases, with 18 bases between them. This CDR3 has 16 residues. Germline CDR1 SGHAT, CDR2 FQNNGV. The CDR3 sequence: CASSLVAGHHGDEQFF. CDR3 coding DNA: TGTGCCAGCAGCTTAGTTGCGGGCCACCATGGCGATGAGCAGTTCTTC. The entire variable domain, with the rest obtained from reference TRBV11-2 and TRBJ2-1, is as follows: EAGVAQSPRYKIIEKRQSVAFWCNPISGHATLYWYQQILGQGPKLLIQFQNNGVVDDSQLPKDRFSAERLKGVDSTLKIQPAKLEDSAVYLCASSLVAGHHGDEQFFGPGTRLTVL.

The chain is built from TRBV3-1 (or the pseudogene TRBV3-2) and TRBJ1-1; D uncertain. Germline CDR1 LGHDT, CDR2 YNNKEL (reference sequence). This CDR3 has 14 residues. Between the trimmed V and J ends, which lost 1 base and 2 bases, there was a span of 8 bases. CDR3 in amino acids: CASSQGSSNTEAFF. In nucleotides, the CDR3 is TGTGCCAGCAGCCAAGGGTCGAGTAACACTGAAGCTTTCTTT.

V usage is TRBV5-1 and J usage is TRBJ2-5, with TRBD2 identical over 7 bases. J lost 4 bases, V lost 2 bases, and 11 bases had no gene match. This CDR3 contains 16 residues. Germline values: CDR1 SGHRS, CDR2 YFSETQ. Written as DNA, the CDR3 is TGCGCCAGCAGCTTCGGCGGGAGAGGTTGGGGAGAGACCCAGTACTTC. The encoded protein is CASSFGGRGWGETQYF.

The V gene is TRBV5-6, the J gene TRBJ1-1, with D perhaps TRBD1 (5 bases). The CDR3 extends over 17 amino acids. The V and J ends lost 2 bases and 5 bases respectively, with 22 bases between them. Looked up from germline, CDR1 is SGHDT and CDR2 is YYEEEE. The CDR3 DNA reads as TGTGCCAGCAGCTTTCGATTAGACAGCCCGGTGGGGACTGAAGCTTTCTTT. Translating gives CASSFRLDSPVGTEAFF.

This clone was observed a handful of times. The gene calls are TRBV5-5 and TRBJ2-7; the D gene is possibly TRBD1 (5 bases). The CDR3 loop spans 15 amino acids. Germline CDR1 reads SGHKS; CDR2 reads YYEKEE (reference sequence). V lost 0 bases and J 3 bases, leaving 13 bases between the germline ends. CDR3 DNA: TGTGCCAGCAGCTTGGCCTGGGGCTCACACTACGAGCAGTACTTC. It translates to CASSLAWGSHYEQYF.

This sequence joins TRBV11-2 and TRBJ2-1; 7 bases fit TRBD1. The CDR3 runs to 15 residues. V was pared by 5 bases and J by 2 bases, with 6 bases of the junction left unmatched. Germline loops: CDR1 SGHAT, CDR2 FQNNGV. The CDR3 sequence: CASSARTGPYNEQFF. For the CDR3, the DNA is TGTGCCAGCAGCGCGAGGACAGGACCCTACAATGAGCAGTTCTTC.

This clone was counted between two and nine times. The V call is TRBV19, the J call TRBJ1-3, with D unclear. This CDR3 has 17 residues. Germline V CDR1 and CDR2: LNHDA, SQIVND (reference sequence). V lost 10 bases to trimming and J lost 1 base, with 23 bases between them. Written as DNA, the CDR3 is TGTGCCACCCACGCGGAGAGAGGAGAAACTTCTGGAAACACCATATATTTT. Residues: CATHAERGETSGNTIYF.

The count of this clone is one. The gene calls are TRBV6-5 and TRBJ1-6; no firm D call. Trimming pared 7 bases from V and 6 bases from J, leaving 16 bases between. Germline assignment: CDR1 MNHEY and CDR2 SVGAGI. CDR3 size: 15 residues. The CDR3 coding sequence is TGTGCCAGCAACCTTAACCGGGAGCTTAATTCACCCCTCCACTTT. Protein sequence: CASNLNRELNSPLHF.

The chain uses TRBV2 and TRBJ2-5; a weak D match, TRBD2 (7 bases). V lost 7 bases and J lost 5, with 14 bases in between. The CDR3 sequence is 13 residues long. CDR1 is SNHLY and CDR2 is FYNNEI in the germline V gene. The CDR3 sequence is CASNNREGETQYF. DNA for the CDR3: TGTGCCAGCAATAACAGGGAGGGGGAGACCCAGTACTTC. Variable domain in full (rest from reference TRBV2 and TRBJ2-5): EPEVTQTPSHQVTQMGQEVILRCVPISNHLYFYWYRQILGQKVEFLVSFYNNEISEKSEIFDDQFSVERPDGSNFTLKIRSTKLEDSAMYFCASNNREGETQYFGPGTRLLVL.

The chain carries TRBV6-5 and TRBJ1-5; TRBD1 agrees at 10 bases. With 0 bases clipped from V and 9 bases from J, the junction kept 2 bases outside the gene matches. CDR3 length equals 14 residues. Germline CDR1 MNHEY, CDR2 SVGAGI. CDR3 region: CASSYSGTGAPQHF. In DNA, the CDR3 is TGTGCCAGCAGTTACTCCGGGACAGGGGCGCCCCAGCATTTT.

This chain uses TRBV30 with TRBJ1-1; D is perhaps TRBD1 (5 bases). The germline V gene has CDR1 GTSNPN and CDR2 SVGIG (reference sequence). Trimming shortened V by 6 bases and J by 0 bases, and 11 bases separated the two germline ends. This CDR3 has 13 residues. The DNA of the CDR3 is TGTGCCTGTCCGGGACTCATGAACACTGAAGCTTTCTTT. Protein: CACPGLMNTEAFF.

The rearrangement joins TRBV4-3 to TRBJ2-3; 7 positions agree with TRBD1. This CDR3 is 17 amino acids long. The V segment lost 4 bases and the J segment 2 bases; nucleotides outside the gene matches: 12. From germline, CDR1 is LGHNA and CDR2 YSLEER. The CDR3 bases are TGCGCCAGCAGCCTCCTTCTAGGACAGGTAAACACAGATACGCAGTATTTT. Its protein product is CASSLLLGQVNTDTQYF.

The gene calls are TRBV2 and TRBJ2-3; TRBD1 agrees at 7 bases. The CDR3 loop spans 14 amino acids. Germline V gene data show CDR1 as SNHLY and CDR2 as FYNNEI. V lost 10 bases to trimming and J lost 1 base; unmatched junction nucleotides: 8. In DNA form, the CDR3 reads TGTGCCACCAGAGACAGGGTCGGCACAGATACGCAGTATTTT. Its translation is CATRDRVGTDTQYF.

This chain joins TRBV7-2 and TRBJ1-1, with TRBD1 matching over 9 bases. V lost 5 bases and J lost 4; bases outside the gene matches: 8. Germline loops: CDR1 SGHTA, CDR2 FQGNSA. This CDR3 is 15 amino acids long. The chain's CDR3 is CASSTQGAMGTEAFF. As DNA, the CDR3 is TGTGCCAGCAGCACACAGGGGGCGATGGGCACTGAAGCTTTCTTT. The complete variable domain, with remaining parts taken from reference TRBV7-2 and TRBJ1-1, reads GAGVSQSPSNKVTEKGKDVELRCDPISGHTALYWYRQSLGQGLEFLIYFQGNSAPDKSGLPSDRFSAERTGGSVSTLTIQRTQQEDSAVYLCASSTQGAMGTEAFFGQGTRLTVV.

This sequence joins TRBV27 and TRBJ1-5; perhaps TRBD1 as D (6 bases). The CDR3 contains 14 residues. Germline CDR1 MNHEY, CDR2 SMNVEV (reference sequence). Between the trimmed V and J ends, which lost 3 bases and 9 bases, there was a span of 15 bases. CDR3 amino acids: CASSLGALLGPQHF. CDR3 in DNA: TGTGCCAGCAGTTTGGGGGCACTTCTGGGGCCCCAGCATTTT.

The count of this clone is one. The CDR3 here is CASSLGDRDSGEAFF. DNA for the CDR3: TGTGCCAGCAGCTTAGGGGACCGGGACTCCGGGGAGGCTTTCTTT. This chain uses TRBV7-9 with TRBJ1-1; possibly TRBD1 for D (5 bases). V was shortened by 1 base and J by 11 bases, with 20 bases between the two germline ends. CDR1 is SEHNR and CDR2 is FQNEAQ in the germline V gene (reference sequence). The length of the CDR3 is 15 residues.

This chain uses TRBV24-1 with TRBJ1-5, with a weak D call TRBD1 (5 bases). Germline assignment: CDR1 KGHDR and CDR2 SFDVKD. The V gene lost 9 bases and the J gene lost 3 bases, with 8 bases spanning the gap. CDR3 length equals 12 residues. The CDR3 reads CATGTSNQPQHF. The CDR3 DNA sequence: TGTGCCACCGGGACTTCCAATCAGCCCCAGCATTTT.